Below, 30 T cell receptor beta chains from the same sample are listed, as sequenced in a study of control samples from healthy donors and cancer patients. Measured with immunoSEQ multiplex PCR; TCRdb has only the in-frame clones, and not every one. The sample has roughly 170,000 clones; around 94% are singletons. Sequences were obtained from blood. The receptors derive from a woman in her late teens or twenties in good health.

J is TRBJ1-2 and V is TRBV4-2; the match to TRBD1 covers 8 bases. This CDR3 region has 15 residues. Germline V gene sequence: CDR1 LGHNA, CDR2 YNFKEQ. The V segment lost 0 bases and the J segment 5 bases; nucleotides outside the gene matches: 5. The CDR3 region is CASSQEQGVGYGYTF. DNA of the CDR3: TGTGCCAGCAGCCAAGAACAGGGGGTAGGGTATGGCTACACCTTC.

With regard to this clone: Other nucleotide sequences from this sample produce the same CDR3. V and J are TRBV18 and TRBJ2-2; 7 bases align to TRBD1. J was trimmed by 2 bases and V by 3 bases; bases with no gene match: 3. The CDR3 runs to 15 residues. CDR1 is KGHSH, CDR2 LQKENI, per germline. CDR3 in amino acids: CASSPGQTNTGELFF. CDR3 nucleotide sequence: TGTGCCAGCTCACCGGGACAGACCAACACCGGGGAGCTGTTTTTT. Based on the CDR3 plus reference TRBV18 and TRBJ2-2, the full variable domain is NAGVMQNPRHLVRRRGQEARLRCSPMKGHSHVYWYRQLPEEGLKFMVYLQKENIIDESGMPKERFSAEFPKEGPSILRIQQVVRGDSAAYFCASSPGQTNTGELFFGEGSRLTVL.

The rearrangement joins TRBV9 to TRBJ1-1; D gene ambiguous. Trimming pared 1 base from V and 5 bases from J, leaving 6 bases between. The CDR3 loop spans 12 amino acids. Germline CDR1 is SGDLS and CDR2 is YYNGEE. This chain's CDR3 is CASSVYETEAFF. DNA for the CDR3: TGTGCCAGCAGCGTATACGAGACTGAAGCTTTCTTT. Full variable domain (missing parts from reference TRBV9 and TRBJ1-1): DSGVTQTPKHLITATGQRVTLRCSPRSGDLSVYWYQQSLDQGLQFLIQYYNGEERAKGNILERFSAQQFPDLHSELNLSSLELGDSALYFCASSVYETEAFFGQGTRLTVV.

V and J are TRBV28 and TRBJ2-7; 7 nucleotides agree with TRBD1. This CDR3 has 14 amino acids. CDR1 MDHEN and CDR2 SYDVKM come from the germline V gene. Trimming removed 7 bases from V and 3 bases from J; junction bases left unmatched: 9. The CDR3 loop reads CASTSPGQIYEQYF. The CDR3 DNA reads TGTGCCAGCACCTCTCCGGGACAGATCTACGAGCAGTACTTC.

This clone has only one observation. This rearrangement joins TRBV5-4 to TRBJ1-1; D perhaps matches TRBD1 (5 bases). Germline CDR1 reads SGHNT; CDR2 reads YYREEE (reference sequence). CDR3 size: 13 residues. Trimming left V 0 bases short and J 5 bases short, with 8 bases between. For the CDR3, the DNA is TGTGCCAGCAGCTTGGGGGGGGGAACTGAAGCTTTCTTT. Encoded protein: CASSLGGGTEAFF.

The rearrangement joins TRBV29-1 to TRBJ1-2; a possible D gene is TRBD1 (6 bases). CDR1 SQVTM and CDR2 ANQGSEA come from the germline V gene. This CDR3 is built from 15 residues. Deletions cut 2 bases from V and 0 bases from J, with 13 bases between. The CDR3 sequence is CSVENRDRANYGYTF. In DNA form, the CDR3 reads TGCAGCGTTGAAAACAGGGATAGAGCTAACTATGGCTACACCTTC.

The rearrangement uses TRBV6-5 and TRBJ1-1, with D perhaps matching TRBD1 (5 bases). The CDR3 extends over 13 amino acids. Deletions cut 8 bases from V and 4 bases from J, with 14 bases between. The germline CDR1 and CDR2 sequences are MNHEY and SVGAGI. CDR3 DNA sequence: TGTGCCAGCTTAAGGGGCGCGGGCACTGAAGCTTTCTTT. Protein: CASLRGAGTEAFF.

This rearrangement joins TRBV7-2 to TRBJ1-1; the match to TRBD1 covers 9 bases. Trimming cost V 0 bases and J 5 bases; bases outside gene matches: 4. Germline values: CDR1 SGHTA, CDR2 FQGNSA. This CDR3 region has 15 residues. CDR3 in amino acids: CASSLAPGQGTEAFF. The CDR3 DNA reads TGTGCCAGCAGCTTAGCGCCAGGACAGGGGACTGAAGCTTTCTTT.

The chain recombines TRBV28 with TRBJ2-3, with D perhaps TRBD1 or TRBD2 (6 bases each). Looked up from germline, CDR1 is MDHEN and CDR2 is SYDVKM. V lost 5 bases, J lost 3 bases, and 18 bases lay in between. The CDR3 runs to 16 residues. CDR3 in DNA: TGTGCCAGCAGTCCCTCCGGGCAGGGGACTACAGATACGCAGTATTTT. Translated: CASSPSGQGTTDTQYF.

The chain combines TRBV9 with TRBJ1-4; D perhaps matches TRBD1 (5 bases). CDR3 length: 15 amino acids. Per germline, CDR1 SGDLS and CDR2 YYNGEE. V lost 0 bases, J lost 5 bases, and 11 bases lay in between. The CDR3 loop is CASSVDGDLNEKLFF. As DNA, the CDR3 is TGTGCCAGCAGCGTAGATGGGGACCTCAATGAAAAACTGTTTTTT.

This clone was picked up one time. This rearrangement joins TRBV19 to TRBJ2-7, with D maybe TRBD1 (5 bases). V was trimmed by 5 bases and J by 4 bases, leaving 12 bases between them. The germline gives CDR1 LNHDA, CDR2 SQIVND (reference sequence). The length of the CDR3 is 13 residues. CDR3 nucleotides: TGTGCCAGTAGTCCCCAGGGCAGGTACGAGCAGTACTTC. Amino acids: CASSPQGRYEQYF.

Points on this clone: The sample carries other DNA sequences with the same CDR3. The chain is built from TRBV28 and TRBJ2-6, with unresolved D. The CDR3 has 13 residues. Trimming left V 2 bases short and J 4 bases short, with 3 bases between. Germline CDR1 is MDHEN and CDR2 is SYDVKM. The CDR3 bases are TGTGCCAGCAGTTTAGGCGGGGCCAACGTCCTGACTTTC. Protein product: CASSLGGANVLTF.

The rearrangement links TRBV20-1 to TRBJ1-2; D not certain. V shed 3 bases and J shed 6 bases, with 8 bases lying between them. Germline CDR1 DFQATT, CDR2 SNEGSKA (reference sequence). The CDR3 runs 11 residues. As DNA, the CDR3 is TGCAGTGCTAGTCCAGCGGATGGCTACACCTTC. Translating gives CSASPADGYTF.

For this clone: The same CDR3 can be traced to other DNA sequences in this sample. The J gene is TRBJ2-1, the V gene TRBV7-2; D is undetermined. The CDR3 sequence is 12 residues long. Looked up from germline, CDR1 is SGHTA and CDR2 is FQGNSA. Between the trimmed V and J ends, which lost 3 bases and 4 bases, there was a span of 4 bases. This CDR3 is CASSLVYNEQFF. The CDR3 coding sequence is TGTGCCAGCAGCTTGGTGTACAATGAGCAGTTCTTC.

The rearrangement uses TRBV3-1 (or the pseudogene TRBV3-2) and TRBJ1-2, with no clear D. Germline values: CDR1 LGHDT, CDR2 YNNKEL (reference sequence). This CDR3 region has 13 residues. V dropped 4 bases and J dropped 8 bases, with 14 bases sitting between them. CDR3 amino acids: CASSRHQSRGYTF. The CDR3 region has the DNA TGTGCCAGCAGCCGCCACCAGTCCAGGGGCTACACCTTC.

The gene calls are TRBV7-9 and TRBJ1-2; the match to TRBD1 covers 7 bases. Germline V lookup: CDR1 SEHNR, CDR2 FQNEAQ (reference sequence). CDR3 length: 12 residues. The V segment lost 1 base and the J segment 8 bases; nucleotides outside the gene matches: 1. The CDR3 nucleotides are TGTGCCAGCAGCTTAGGACAGGGAGGCTACACCTTC. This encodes CASSLGQGGYTF.

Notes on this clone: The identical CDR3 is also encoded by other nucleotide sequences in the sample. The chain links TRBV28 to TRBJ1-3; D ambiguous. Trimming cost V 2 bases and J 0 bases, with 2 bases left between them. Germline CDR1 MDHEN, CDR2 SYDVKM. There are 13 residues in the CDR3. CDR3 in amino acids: CASSLSSGNTIYF. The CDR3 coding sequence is TGTGCCAGCAGTTTAAGCTCTGGAAACACCATATATTTT.

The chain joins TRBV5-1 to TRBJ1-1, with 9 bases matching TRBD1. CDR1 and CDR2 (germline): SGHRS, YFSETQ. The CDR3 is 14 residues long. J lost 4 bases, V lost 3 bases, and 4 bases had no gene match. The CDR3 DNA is TGCGCCAGCAGCTCGGGACAGGGCTCCACTGAAGCTTTCTTT. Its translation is CASSSGQGSTEAFF.

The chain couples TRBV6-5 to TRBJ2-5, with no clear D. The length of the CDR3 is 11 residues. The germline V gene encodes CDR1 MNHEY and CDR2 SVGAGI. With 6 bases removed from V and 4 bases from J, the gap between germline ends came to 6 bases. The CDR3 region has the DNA TGTGCCAGCAGCATAGGAGAGACCCAGTACTTC. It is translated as CASSIGETQYF.

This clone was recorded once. This CDR3 is CATAARGSGNTIYF. CDR3 coding DNA: TGTGCCACCGCAGCGCGAGGCTCTGGAAACACCATATATTTT. The chain couples TRBV15 to TRBJ1-3; no reliable D call. Germline CDR1 is LNHNV and CDR2 is YYDKDF (reference sequence). Trimming removed 8 bases at V and 0 bases at J, with 11 bases between. The CDR3 has 14 amino acids.

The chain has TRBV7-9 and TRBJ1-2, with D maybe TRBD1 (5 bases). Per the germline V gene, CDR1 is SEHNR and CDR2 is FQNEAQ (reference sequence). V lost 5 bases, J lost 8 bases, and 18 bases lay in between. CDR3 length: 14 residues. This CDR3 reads CASSIPGRGWGYTF. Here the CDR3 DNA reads TGTGCCAGCAGCATCCCAGGGCGGGGTTGGGGCTACACCTTC. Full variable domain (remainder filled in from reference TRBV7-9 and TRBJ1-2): DTGVSQNPRHKITKRGQNVTFRCDPISEHNRLYWYRQTLGQGPEFLTYFQNEAQLEKSRLLSDRFSAERPKGSFSTLEIQRTEQGDSAMYLCASSIPGRGWGYTFGSGTRLTVV.

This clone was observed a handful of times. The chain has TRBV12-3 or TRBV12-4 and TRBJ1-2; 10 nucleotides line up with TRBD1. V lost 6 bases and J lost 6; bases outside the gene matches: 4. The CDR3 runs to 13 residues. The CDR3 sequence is CASRGTGEDGYTF. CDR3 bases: TGTGCCAGCAGGGGGACAGGGGAAGATGGCTACACCTTC.

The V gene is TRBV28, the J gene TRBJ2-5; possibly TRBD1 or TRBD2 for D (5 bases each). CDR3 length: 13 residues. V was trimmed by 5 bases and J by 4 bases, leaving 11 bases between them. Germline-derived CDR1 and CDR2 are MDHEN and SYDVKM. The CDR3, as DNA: TGTGCCAGCAGTCCCAGGGACGCAGAGACCCAGTACTTC. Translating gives CASSPRDAETQYF.

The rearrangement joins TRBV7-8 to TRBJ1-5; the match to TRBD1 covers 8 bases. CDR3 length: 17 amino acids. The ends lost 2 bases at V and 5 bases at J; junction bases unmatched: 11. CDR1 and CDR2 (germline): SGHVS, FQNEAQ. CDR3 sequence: CASSLLSDRVGDQPQHF. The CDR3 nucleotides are TGTGCCAGCAGCTTATTGTCGGACAGGGTAGGCGATCAGCCCCAGCATTTT. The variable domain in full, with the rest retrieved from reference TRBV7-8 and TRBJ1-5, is GAGVSQSPRYKVAKRGQDVALRCDPISGHVSLFWYQQALGQGPEFLTYFQNEAQLDKSGLPSDRFFAERPEGSVSTLKIQRTQQEDSAVYLCASSLLSDRVGDQPQHFGDGTRLSIL.

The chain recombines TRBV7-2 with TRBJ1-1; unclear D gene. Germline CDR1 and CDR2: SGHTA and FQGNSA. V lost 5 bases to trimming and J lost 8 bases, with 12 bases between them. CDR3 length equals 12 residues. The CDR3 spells CASSLMGREAFF. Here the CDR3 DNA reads TGTGCCAGCAGCCTAATGGGCAGAGAAGCTTTCTTT.

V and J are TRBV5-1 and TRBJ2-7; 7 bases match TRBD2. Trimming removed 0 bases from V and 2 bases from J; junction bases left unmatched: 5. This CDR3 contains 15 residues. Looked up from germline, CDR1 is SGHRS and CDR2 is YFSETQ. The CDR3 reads CASSLAAGAPYEQYF. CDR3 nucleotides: TGCGCCAGCAGCTTGGCCGCGGGAGCCCCCTACGAGCAGTACTTC.

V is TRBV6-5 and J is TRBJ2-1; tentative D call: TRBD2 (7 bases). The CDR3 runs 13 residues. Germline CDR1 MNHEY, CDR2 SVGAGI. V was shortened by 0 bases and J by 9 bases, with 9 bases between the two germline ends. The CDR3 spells CASSYSGGGEQFF. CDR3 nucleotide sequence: TGTGCCAGCAGTTACTCGGGAGGGGGTGAGCAGTTCTTC.

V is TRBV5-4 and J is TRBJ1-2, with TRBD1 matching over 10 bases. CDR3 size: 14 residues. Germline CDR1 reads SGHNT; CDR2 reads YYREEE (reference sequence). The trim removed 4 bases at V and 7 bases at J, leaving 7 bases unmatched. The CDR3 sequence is CASSPRTGGGGYTF. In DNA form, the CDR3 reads TGTGCCAGCAGCCCCCGGACAGGGGGAGGTGGCTACACCTTC. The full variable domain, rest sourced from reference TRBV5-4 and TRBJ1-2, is ETGVTQSPTHLIKTRGQQVTLRCSSQSGHNTVSWYQQALGQGPQFIFQYYREEENGRGNFPPRFSGLQFPNYSSELNVNALELDDSALYLCASSPRTGGGGYTFGSGTRLTVV.

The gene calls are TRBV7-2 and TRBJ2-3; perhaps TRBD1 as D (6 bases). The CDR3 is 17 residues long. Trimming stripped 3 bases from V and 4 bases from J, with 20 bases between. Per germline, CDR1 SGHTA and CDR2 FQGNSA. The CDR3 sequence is CASSFRKGHRESDTQYF. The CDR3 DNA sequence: TGTGCCAGCAGCTTCCGAAAAGGTCACAGGGAGTCAGATACGCAGTATTTT.

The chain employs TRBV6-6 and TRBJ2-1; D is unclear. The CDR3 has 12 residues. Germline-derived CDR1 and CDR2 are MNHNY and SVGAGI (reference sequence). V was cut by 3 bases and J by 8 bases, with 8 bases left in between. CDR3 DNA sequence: TGTGCCAGCAGTTATAGGGAAGATGAGCAGTTCTTC. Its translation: CASSYREDEQFF.